This entry lists 19 T cell receptor beta chains sequenced from one sample in a study of cytomegalovirus exposure and HLA in healthy donors (dated by TCRdb to about 2017). Library prep was done by the immunoSEQ multiplex PCR assay. For the multiplex PCR, a mixture combining 60 forward primers for TCR Vbeta segments and 13 reverse primers for TCR Jbeta segments was used. As stored in TCRdb, this immuneACCESS dataset retains in-frame rearrangements with V and J assigned. A fraction of the clones does not appear; measured against another copy, unresolved V genes explain less than half of the discrepancy, and the remainder lacks a known reason. The sample yields over 110,000 clones; 78% were counted once. Jointly, the top ten make up just under 3% of the sample. Sequences were obtained from PBMCs. The receptors come from a female donor in good health and CMV-seronegative.

A few counts support this clone. V gene TRBV28 combines with J gene TRBJ2-1; the D is unclear. The V gene lost 6 bases and the J gene lost 3 bases, with 3 bases spanning the gap. Germline values: CDR1 MDHEN, CDR2 SYDVKM. The CDR3 extends over 11 amino acids. CDR3 sequence (DNA): TGTGCCAGCAGGCGCTACAATGAGCAGTTCTTC. Translated, it gives CASRRYNEQFF.

The gene calls are TRBV6-1 and TRBJ2-7; possibly TRBD1 for D (6 bases). This CDR3 spans 14 amino acids. The V gene lost 5 bases and the J gene lost 3 bases, with 14 bases spanning the gap. Germline CDR1 is MNHNS and CDR2 is SASEGT. The CDR3 protein is CASSIDRSNYEQYF. The CDR3, as DNA: TGTGCCAGCAGTATCGACAGGTCGAACTACGAGCAGTACTTC.

This sequence joins TRBV11-2 and TRBJ2-7, with a possible D match to TRBD1 (6 bases). CDR1 is SGHAT, CDR2 FQNNGV, per germline. V shed 0 bases and J shed 2 bases, with 8 bases lying between them. The CDR3 length is 14 residues. CDR3 loop: CASSLEGAAYEQYF. The CDR3 coding sequence is TGTGCCAGCAGCTTAGAGGGGGCCGCCTACGAGCAGTACTTC.

The V call is TRBV7-2, the J call TRBJ1-3, with unresolved D. The V and J ends lost 5 bases and 2 bases respectively, with 13 bases between them. CDR1 is SGHTA, CDR2 FQGNSA, per germline. The CDR3 consists of 15 residues. CDR3 sequence: CASSPGSFAGNTIYF. CDR3 in DNA: TGTGCCAGCAGCCCAGGATCCTTCGCTGGAAACACCATATATTTT.

CDR3 nucleotide sequence: TGTGCCAGCAGTACTGAAAGGGGCCTTGGATGGAATGAGCAGTTCTTC. Amino acid sequence: CASSTERGLGWNEQFF. The V and J genes are TRBV11-2 and TRBJ2-1; a weak D match, TRBD1 (5 bases). Trimming left V 6 bases short and J 7 bases short, with 22 bases between. This CDR3 region has 16 residues. Looked up from germline, CDR1 is SGHAT and CDR2 is FQNNGV.

This clone appeared once. The chain recombines TRBV7-2 with TRBJ1-6; TRBD1 matches 7 bases. V gave up 4 bases and J gave up 7 bases; unmatched junction bases: 10. The CDR3 extends over 16 amino acids. Germline V gives CDR1 SGHTA, CDR2 FQGNSA. Here the CDR3 reads CASSSTDRERNSPLHF. DNA for the CDR3: TGTGCCAGCAGCTCGACCGACAGGGAACGAAATTCACCCCTCCACTTT.

Only a few counts were recorded for this clone. This chain connects TRBV11-2 to TRBJ2-7, with 9 bases identical to TRBD1. Germline-derived CDR1 and CDR2 are SGHAT and FQNNGV. V shed 0 bases, J shed 1 base, and the junction held 7 bases outside the gene matches. CDR3 length equals 17 residues. DNA for the CDR3: TGTGCCAGCAGCTTAGAGGTAGAGGGACAGGGTTCCTACGAGCAGTACTTC. This encodes CASSLEVEGQGSYEQYF.

The rearrangement uses TRBV28 and TRBJ2-7; D remains unclear. The CDR3 contains 13 residues. Trimming removed 2 bases from V and 3 bases from J, with 8 bases in between. Germline V gives CDR1 MDHEN, CDR2 SYDVKM. In nucleotides, the CDR3 is TGTGCCAGCAGTTTAGGCCCTCTCTACGAGCAGTACTTC. Residues: CASSLGPLYEQYF.

The chain uses TRBV9 and TRBJ2-7; a possible D gene is TRBD2 (6 bases). Per the germline V gene, CDR1 is SGDLS and CDR2 is YYNGEE. The length of the CDR3 is 16 residues. The V and J ends lost 4 bases and 0 bases respectively, with 17 bases between them. The CDR3 loop reads CASSPTIAVSSYEQYF. CDR3 nucleotide sequence: TGTGCCAGCAGCCCTACAATAGCGGTAAGCTCCTACGAGCAGTACTTC. Drawing the rest from reference TRBV9 and TRBJ2-7, the complete variable domain is DSGVTQTPKHLITATGQRVTLRCSPRSGDLSVYWYQQSLDQGLQFLIQYYNGEERAKGNILERFSAQQFPDLHSELNLSSLELGDSALYFCASSPTIAVSSYEQYFGPGTRLTVT.

The chain uses TRBV19 and TRBJ1-3; 10 nucleotides align to TRBD1. V gave up 3 bases and J gave up 2 bases; unmatched junction bases: 4. Germline CDR1 and CDR2: LNHDA and SQIVND (reference sequence). CDR3 size: 16 residues. The CDR3 bases are TGTGCCAGTAGTATTGCCGGGACAGGGGCTGGAAACACCATATATTTT. Residues: CASSIAGTGAGNTIYF.

This clone was picked up one time. The rearrangement links TRBV27 to TRBJ2-7, with 8 bases identical to TRBD1. Losses at the gene ends were 6 bases for V and 3 bases for J; bases not matched to a gene: 7. Germline CDR1 MNHEY, CDR2 SMNVEV (reference sequence). The CDR3 spans 14 residues. CDR3 coding DNA: TGTGCCAGCAGCGCCGGGACAGGACTCTACGAGCAGTACTTC. Its protein is CASSAGTGLYEQYF.

This chain links TRBV6-1 with TRBJ2-2; 7 nucleotides match TRBD1. This CDR3 has 18 residues. V lost 2 bases, J lost 2 bases, and 11 bases stayed unmatched. Germline CDR1 and CDR2: MNHNS and SASEGT. For the CDR3, the DNA is TGTGCCAGCAGTGAAAATCACGCCAGGACAGGAAACACCGGGGAGCTGTTTTTT. Translated: CASSENHARTGNTGELFF.

This chain links TRBV19 with TRBJ2-1; 11 bases agree with TRBD1. CDR1 LNHDA and CDR2 SQIVND come from the germline V gene (reference sequence). Trimming removed 4 bases from V and 2 bases from J; junction bases left unmatched: 1. The CDR3 totals 15 residues. The CDR3 DNA reads as TGTGCCAGTAGTACGGGACAGGGGGCCTACAATGAGCAGTTCTTC. It codes for CASSTGQGAYNEQFF.

V is TRBV7-9 and J is TRBJ2-7; D is perhaps TRBD2 (6 bases). Germline values: CDR1 SEHNR, CDR2 FQNEAQ (reference sequence). The V gene lost 5 bases and the J gene lost 3 bases, with 11 bases spanning the gap. CDR3 length equals 13 residues. The CDR3 DNA reads as TGTGCCAGCAGCCGCCCGGGGGACTACGAGCAGTACTTC. Translating it yields CASSRPGDYEQYF.

This rearrangement joins TRBV7-9 to TRBJ1-6, with D perhaps matching TRBD1 (6 bases). The CDR3 has 12 residues. From germline, CDR1 is SEHNR and CDR2 FQNEAQ (reference sequence). V gave up 5 bases and J gave up 17 bases, with 16 bases separating them. The CDR3 loop is CASSQTGTPVHF. The CDR3 region has the DNA TGTGCCAGCAGCCAAACAGGGACCCCGGTCCACTTT.

The gene calls are TRBV7-2 and TRBJ2-5; the match to TRBD2 covers 12 bases. V shed 5 bases and J 4 bases; nucleotides not matched to a gene: 17. Germline CDR1 reads SGHTA; CDR2 reads FQGNSA. This CDR3 is 19 amino acids long. This CDR3 reads CASSLRLTSGGPHRETQYF. The CDR3 DNA reads as TGTGCCAGCAGCCTTCGATTGACTAGCGGGGGCCCTCACCGAGAGACCCAGTACTTC.

V gene TRBV5-1 combines with J gene TRBJ2-7; TRBD2 aligns across 8 bases. The CDR3 extends over 14 amino acids. The V segment lost 5 bases and the J segment 2 bases; nucleotides outside the gene matches: 6. Germline CDR1 reads SGHRS; CDR2 reads YFSETQ. CDR3 bases: TGCGCCAGCAGGGCTACTAGCGGACCCTACGAGCAGTACTTC. It is translated as CASRATSGPYEQYF. Based on the CDR3 plus reference TRBV5-1 and TRBJ2-7, the full variable domain is KAGVTQTPRYLIKTRGQQVTLSCSPISGHRSVSWYQQTPGQGLQFLFEYFSETQRNKGNFPGRFSGRQFSNSRSEMNVSTLELGDSALYLCASRATSGPYEQYFGPGTRLTVT.

Points on this clone: The junction shows a germline mismatch at one end, possibly a read error. The chain employs TRBV27 and TRBJ1-2, with D perhaps matching TRBD1 (6 bases). The CDR3 has 12 amino acids. The germline gives CDR1 MNHEY, CDR2 SMNVEV (reference sequence). This chain's CDR3 is CASSTGFDGYPF. CDR3 sequence (DNA): TGTGCCAGCAGTACAGGGTTCGATGGCTACCCCTTC.

This clone was seen a few times. The CDR3 loop reads CASSYSTGAYEQYF. Written as DNA, the CDR3 is TGTGCCAGCAGTTACTCGACGGGAGCCTACGAGCAGTACTTC. The chain combines TRBV6-5 with TRBJ2-7; TRBD2 might be the D (6 bases). The length of the CDR3 is 14 residues. Trimming took 0 bases from V and 2 from J, leaving 8 bases between them. Germline CDR1 and CDR2: MNHEY and SVGAGI.